This T cell receptor beta chain stems from a study of blood T cell repertoires in COVID-19. The protocol was immunoSEQ multiplex PCR, while the TCRdb copy is restricted to in-frame clones and leaves out a portion. The repertoire holds fewer than 700,000 clones, with approximately 91% as singletons. Material for sequencing was peripheral blood. The receptor's source is a woman in her forties or fifties with COVID-19, enrolled during active disease.

CDR3 sequence: CASSYGGWRTGGAPNTGELFF. In DNA, the CDR3 is TGTGCCAGCAGCTACGGGGGATGGCGGACAGGGGGCGCCCCCAACACCGGGGAGCTGTTTTTT. The genes are TRBV28 and TRBJ2-2, with 11 bases fitting TRBD1. The V gene end was trimmed by 6 bases and the J gene end by 2 bases; junction bases not matched to a gene: 20. The germline gives CDR1 MDHEN, CDR2 SYDVKM. CDR3 length: 21 amino acids.